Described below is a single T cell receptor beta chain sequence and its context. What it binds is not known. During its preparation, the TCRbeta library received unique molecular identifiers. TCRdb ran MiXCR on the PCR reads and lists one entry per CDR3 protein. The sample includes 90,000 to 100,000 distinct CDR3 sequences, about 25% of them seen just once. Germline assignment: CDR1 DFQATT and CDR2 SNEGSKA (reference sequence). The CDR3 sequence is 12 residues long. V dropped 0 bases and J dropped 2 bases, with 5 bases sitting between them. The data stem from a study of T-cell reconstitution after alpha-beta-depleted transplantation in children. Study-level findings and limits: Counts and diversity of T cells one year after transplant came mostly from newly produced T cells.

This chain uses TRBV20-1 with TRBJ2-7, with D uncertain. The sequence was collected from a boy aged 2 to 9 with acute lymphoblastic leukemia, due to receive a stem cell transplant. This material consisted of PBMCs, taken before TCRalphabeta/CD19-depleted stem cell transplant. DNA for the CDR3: TGCAGTGCTAGAGACAAAACCTACGAGCAGTACTTC. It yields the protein CSARDKTYEQYF.